Listed below are T cell receptor beta chains from one sample, sequenced in a study of beta chain features in type 1 diabetes. Profiled with immunoSEQ multiplex PCR; TCRdb holds only in-frame clones, not every one. Among 300,000 to 350,000 clones listed, less than 10% were seen once. The specimen sequenced was central memory CD4+ T cells from blood. These receptors were obtained from a woman aged 18 to 35 in good health. Each CDR3 is given with its conserved first and last residue. The D gene is left open where the match is weak. Clone size appears in some rows only: once, few, many, or a class for an expanded clone.

TGCGCCAGCAGCTTGGAGGAGGGAGTCAATGAAGCTTTCTTT	CASSLEEGVNEAFF	TRBJ1-1	.	few	TRBV5-1
TGTGCCAGCAGCCCCGACTGGAGTGATGAGCAGTTCTTC	CASSPDWSDEQFF	TRBJ2-1	.	.	TRBV7-3
TGTGCCAGCAGCCGTGGGGGGCTAGGCAATGAGCAGTTCTTC	CASSRGGLGNEQFF	TRBJ2-1	.	many	TRBV5-5
TGTGCCAGCCAGCAAAGCGGAAGCACAGATACGCAGTATTTT	CASQQSGSTDTQYF	TRBJ2-3	.	few	TRBV7-9
TGTGCCAGCAGCCGATCTAGCGGTAGCTCCTACGAGCAGTACTTC	CASSRSSGSSYEQYF	TRBJ2-7	TRBD2	few	TRBV6-5
TGCGCCAGCAGCCAAGATTACGTGTCGGAGTTTGGAGAGCAGTTCTTC	CASSQDYVSEFGEQFF	TRBJ2-1	.	.	TRBV4-3
TGTGCCAGCAGCTTTGGCGGGGCCTATGTCGAGCAGTACTTC	CASSFGGAYVEQYF	TRBJ2-7	.	.	TRBV7-2
TGTGCCAGCATGAACGGGAACCAAGAGACCCAGTACTTC	CASMNGNQETQYF	TRBJ2-5	.	few	TRBV28
TGTGCCAGCAGTCAACAGGGTTCTGGCACAGATACGCAGTATTTT	CASSQQGSGTDTQYF	TRBJ2-3	.	few	TRBV28
TGTGCCAGCAGCGAAGGAGCCGGGAGCACAGATACGCAGTATTTT	CASSEGAGSTDTQYF	TRBJ2-3	.	few	TRBV7-9
TGCGCCAGCAGCCAAGCCGTGGGTGGTTCAGATACGCAGTATTTT	CASSQAVGGSDTQYF	TRBJ2-3	.	.	TRBV5-4
TGTGCCAGCAGCTTAGCGGGCCCGGCAGCGGGCACAGATACGCAGTATTTT	CASSLAGPAAGTDTQYF	TRBJ2-3	.	few	TRBV11-3
TGTGCCAGCTCACCAGGGACAGGAGCCTACGAGCAGTACTTC	CASSPGTGAYEQYF	TRBJ2-7	TRBD1	.	TRBV18
TGTGCCAGCAGCGTACAAGCGGGAGCCGGCTATGAGCAGTTCTTC	CASSVQAGAGYEQFF	TRBJ2-1	TRBD2	few	TRBV9
TGTGCCAGCAGCTTCGGGACAGTCGTCACAGATACGCAGTATTTT	CASSFGTVVTDTQYF	TRBJ2-3	TRBD1	few	TRBV7-2
TGTGCCAGAAGCGTCAGGGGGGAGACGAATACGCAGTATTTT	CARSVRGETNTQYF	TRBJ2-3	.	.	TRBV5-3
TGTGCCAGCAGCGTAGATTCTGCCCCCGCAGATACGCAGTATTTT	CASSVDSAPADTQYF	TRBJ2-3	.	.	TRBV9
TGCAGCGTTGGGGAGGTAAGGCAGCCCCAGCATTTT	CSVGEVRQPQHF	TRBJ1-5	.	few	TRBV29-1
TGTGCCAGCAGCTTTCGGGGCGGGAGGGCAACAGATACGCAGTATTTT	CASSFRGGRATDTQYF	TRBJ2-3	TRBD2	.	TRBV11-1
TGTGCCAGTAGTACGCCGGACAGGCCGGGCACTGAAGCTTTCTTT	CASSTPDRPGTEAFF	TRBJ1-1	TRBD1	few	TRBV19
TGTGCCAGCAGTGGGACTAGTAGGAAATACGAGCAGTACTTC	CASSGTSRKYEQYF	TRBJ2-7	TRBD2	many	TRBV2